What follows are 21 T cell receptor beta chains derived from one specimen sequenced in a study of blood T cell repertoires in COVID-19. Method: immunoSEQ multiplex PCR; TCRdb's copy keeps in-frame clones and lacks some. The sample includes 140,000 or so clones, 85% to 90% seen only once; the top ten take approximately 9.9%. Material: peripheral blood. The source of these receptors is a woman aged 80 or over with acute or convalescent COVID-19.

This clone was counted a single time. V is TRBV15 and J is TRBJ2-1; the match to TRBD2 covers 7 bases. V gave up 6 bases and J gave up 0 bases; unmatched junction bases: 2. This CDR3 contains 14 residues. The V gene's germline CDR1 is LNHNV and CDR2 YYDKDF (reference sequence). The CDR3 DNA reads as TGTGCCACCAGGCTAGCGGACTCCTACAATGAGCAGTTCTTC. It specifies CATRLADSYNEQFF.

V gene TRBV9 combines with J gene TRBJ1-2, with 10 bases fitting TRBD1. V was pared by 4 bases and J by 8 bases, with 14 bases of the junction left unmatched. The CDR3 length is 16 residues. CDR1 and CDR2 from the germline V gene are SGDLS and YYNGEE. The CDR3 DNA sequence: TGTGCCAGCAGCCCCTCCCGCCCGGGACAGGGGAACGGCTACACCTTC. Protein sequence: CASSPSRPGQGNGYTF.

The gene calls are TRBV12-5 and TRBJ2-2, with D perhaps matching TRBD1 (6 bases). CDR1 is LGHNT and CDR2 is FRNRAP in the germline V gene. The germline V and J ends were trimmed by 6 bases and 7 bases, with 9 bases remaining between them. CDR3 length: 12 amino acids. CDR3 in amino acids: CASGQGLGELFF. In DNA form, the CDR3 reads TGTGCTAGTGGCCAGGGGCTCGGGGAGCTGTTTTTT.

The chain recombines TRBV4-1 with TRBJ2-7; no firm D call. This CDR3 is 14 amino acids long. Germline V gives CDR1 MGHRA, CDR2 YSYEKL. The ends were cut back, 4 bases at V and 3 bases at J, with 13 bases in the middle. The DNA of the CDR3 is TGCGCCAGCAGCCCTGAGACCAACTACTACGAGCAGTACTTC. Translated, it gives CASSPETNYYEQYF.

The sample holds a few counts of this clone. The V call is TRBV5-1, the J call TRBJ2-1; perhaps TRBD2 as D (5 bases). Trimming left V 2 bases short and J 6 bases short, with 9 bases between. The germline V gene encodes CDR1 SGHRS and CDR2 YFSETQ. This CDR3 is 13 amino acids long. CDR3 loop: CASSFSRGNEQFF. CDR3 in DNA: TGCGCCAGCAGCTTTTCCCGGGGCAATGAGCAGTTCTTC.

The genes are TRBV4-1 and TRBJ2-7; D is unclear. Germline loops: CDR1 MGHRA, CDR2 YSYEKL. V lost 6 bases and J 0 bases, leaving 15 bases between the germline ends. The CDR3 has 15 residues. The CDR3 region has the DNA TGCGCCAGCAGGCCTACCGCTCTGAGCTCCTACGAGCAGTACTTC. This sequence encodes CASRPTALSSYEQYF.

V is TRBV11-2 and J is TRBJ1-2, with D tentatively TRBD1 (6 bases). V was pared by 8 bases and J by 8 bases, with 18 bases between. The length of the CDR3 is 13 residues. Germline lookup yields CDR1 SGHAT and CDR2 FQNNGV. The CDR3 is CASAGTTVVGYTF. CDR3 bases: TGTGCCAGCGCCGGGACAACCGTTGTAGGCTACACCTTC.

This clone showed up just once. This chain connects TRBV18 to TRBJ1-2; D gene ambiguous. V was trimmed by 3 bases and J by 0 bases, leaving 14 bases between them. Germline V gene lookup returns CDR1 KGHSH and CDR2 LQKENI. The CDR3 loop spans 16 amino acids. The CDR3 sequence: CASSPRMAEPNYGYTF. Written as DNA, the CDR3 is TGTGCCAGCTCACCGAGGATGGCAGAACCTAACTATGGCTACACCTTC.

The chain couples TRBV5-4 to TRBJ1-1, with 9 bases identical to TRBD1. V trimming: 5 bases; J trimming: 5 bases; junction bases outside the gene matches: 7. The CDR3 runs 14 residues. Germline assignment: CDR1 SGHNT and CDR2 YYREEE (reference sequence). For the CDR3, the DNA is TGTGCCAGCAGTCGGGGACAGGGAGGGACTGAAGCTTTCTTT. Translated: CASSRGQGGTEAFF.

The chain couples TRBV19 to TRBJ2-1; TRBD1 agrees at 11 bases. The CDR3 length is 14 residues. The V gene's germline CDR1 is LNHDA and CDR2 SQIVND (reference sequence). V was clipped by 7 bases and J by 10 bases; unmatched bases: 9. CDR3 amino acids: CASTRDRGSGEQFF. Here the CDR3 DNA reads TGTGCCAGTACCCGGGACAGGGGGTCTGGAGAGCAGTTCTTC.

The V call is TRBV11-2, the J call TRBJ1-2; D gene unclear. CDR1 is SGHAT, CDR2 FQNNGV, per germline. This CDR3 spans 15 amino acids. V lost 2 bases and J 4 bases, leaving 14 bases between the germline ends. CDR3 in amino acids: CASSLIGPSGYGYTF. The DNA of the CDR3 is TGTGCCAGCAGCTTAATAGGCCCCTCGGGCTATGGCTACACCTTC.

The chain couples TRBV19 to TRBJ1-5; 9 bases line up with TRBD1. Trimming took 4 bases from V and 6 from J; bases not matched to a gene: 7. Germline CDR1 and CDR2: LNHDA and SQIVND (reference sequence). The CDR3 covers 15 residues. CDR3: CASSTTGGFGQPQHF. Here the CDR3 DNA reads TGTGCCAGTAGTACGACAGGGGGTTTCGGTCAGCCCCAGCATTTT. Together with reference TRBV19 and TRBJ1-5, the CDR3 gives the full variable domain: DGGITQSPKYLFRKEGQNVTLSCEQNLNHDAMYWYRQDPGQGLRLIYYSQIVNDFQKGDIAEGYSVSREKKESFPLTVTSAQKNPTAFYLCASSTTGGFGQPQHFGDGTRLSIL.

The rearrangement joins TRBV6-5 to TRBJ2-7; 7 nucleotides line up with TRBD1. CDR3 size: 15 residues. The J segment lost 1 base and the V segment lost 6 bases, leaving 9 bases of the junction unmatched. Germline lookup yields CDR1 MNHEY and CDR2 SVGAGI. CDR3 sequence: CASSVTGLMSYEQYF. The CDR3 bases are TGTGCCAGCAGCGTGACAGGGTTAATGTCCTACGAGCAGTACTTC.

V is TRBV12-5 and J is TRBJ2-2; the D gene is possibly TRBD1 (5 bases). The CDR3 sequence is 12 residues long. Germline V gene lookup returns CDR1 LGHNT and CDR2 FRNRAP. V was cut by 3 bases and J by 7 bases, with 6 bases left in between. The CDR3 sequence is CASGLGVGELFF. CDR3 nucleotides: TGTGCTAGTGGTTTAGGGGTCGGGGAGCTGTTTTTT.

This clone came up once. The chain recombines TRBV15 with TRBJ2-6, with no clear D. Trimming pared 6 bases from V and 0 bases from J, leaving 3 bases between. CDR3 length equals 13 residues. Germline CDR1 LNHNV, CDR2 YYDKDF (reference sequence). The CDR3 nucleotides read TGTGCCACCAGTAGCTCTGGGGCCAACGTCCTGACTTTC. It translates to CATSSSGANVLTF.

The chain has TRBV3-1 (or the pseudogene TRBV3-2) and TRBJ1-3; possible D gene TRBD1, 6 bases. Between the trimmed V and J ends, which lost 1 base and 0 bases, there was a span of 10 bases. Germline V gene data show CDR1 as LGHDT and CDR2 as YNNKEL (reference sequence). This CDR3 is built from 16 residues. The CDR3 nucleotides read TGTGCCAGCAGCCAAGCCAGGGGATTCTCTGGAAACACCATATATTTT. Its protein product is CASSQARGFSGNTIYF.

This clone was detected a few times. The rearrangement joins TRBV5-1 to TRBJ2-5; 11 nucleotides align to TRBD2. CDR1 SGHRS and CDR2 YFSETQ come from the germline V gene. This CDR3 comprises 17 residues. V lost 4 bases, J lost 5 bases, and 13 bases stayed unmatched. For the CDR3, the DNA is TGCGCCAGCAGCGGGGGACTAGCGGTCCCGGGCACCGAGACCCAGTACTTC. It yields the protein CASSGGLAVPGTETQYF.

The V and J genes are TRBV2 and TRBJ2-3; 10 nucleotides line up with TRBD1. The CDR3 covers 14 residues. Germline V gene data show CDR1 as SNHLY and CDR2 as FYNNEI. With V trimmed by 6 bases and J by 2 bases, 2 bases remained unmatched. CDR3 residues: CASSRQGATDTQYF. CDR3 coding DNA: TGTGCCAGCAGCCGACAGGGGGCCACAGATACGCAGTATTTT.

The chain employs TRBV10-3 and TRBJ2-1; tentative D call: TRBD1 (8 bases). The germline V gene has CDR1 ENHRY and CDR2 SYGVKD. The CDR3 consists of 13 residues. Trimming left V 6 bases short and J 6 bases short, with 12 bases between. CDR3 residues: CAIRDREGNEQFF. CDR3 DNA: TGTGCCATCAGGGACAGGGAGGGCAATGAGCAGTTCTTC.

The chain combines TRBV7-2 with TRBJ1-1; a weak D match, TRBD1 (5 bases). The ends were cut back, 7 bases at V and 2 bases at J, with 14 bases in the middle. This CDR3 comprises 14 residues. Germline CDR1 SGHTA, CDR2 FQGNSA. The CDR3 DNA sequence: TGTGCCAGCACCGTGACAGTGACAAACACTGAAGCTTTCTTT. It yields the protein CASTVTVTNTEAFF.

This chain joins TRBV5-1 and TRBJ1-3, with TRBD1 matching over 8 bases. Germline trimming cut 4 bases from V and 4 bases from J; bases unmatched to any gene: 10. This CDR3 comprises 16 residues. Looked up from germline, CDR1 is SGHRS and CDR2 is YFSETQ. The CDR3 DNA sequence: TGCGCCAGCAGCCTGACAGGGGATCCGGGCGGAAACACCATATATTTT. Translation: CASSLTGDPGGNTIYF.